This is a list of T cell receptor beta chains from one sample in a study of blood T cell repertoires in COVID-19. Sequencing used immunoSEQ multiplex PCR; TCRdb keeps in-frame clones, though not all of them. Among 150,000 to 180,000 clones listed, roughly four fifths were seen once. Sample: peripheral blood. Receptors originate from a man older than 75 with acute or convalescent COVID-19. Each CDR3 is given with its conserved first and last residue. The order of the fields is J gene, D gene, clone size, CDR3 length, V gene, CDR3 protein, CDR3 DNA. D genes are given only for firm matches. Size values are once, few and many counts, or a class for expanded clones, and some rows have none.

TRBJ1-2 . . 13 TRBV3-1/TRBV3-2 CASSQEGSYGYTF TGTGCCAGCAGCCAAGAGGGGAGCTATGGCTACACCTTC
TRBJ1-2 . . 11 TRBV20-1 CSAGPQEGYTF TGCAGTGCGGGGCCGCAAGAGGGCTACACCTTC
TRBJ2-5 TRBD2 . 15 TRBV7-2 CASSSRLAGAETQYF TGTGCCAGCAGCTCAAGACTAGCGGGGGCGGAGACCCAGTACTTC
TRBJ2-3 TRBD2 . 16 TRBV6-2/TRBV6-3 CASSYEAGVLTDTQYF TGTGCCAGCAGTTACGAGGCGGGGGTCCTCACAGATACGCAGTATTTT
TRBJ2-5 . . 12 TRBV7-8 CASSLVVGGAHF TGTGCCAGCAGCTTAGTAGTTGGCGGGGCCCACTTC
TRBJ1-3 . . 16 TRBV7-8 CASSPLALSSGNTIYF TGTGCCAGCAGCCCACTCGCATTAAGCTCTGGAAACACCATATATTTT
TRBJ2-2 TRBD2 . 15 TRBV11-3 CASSPGLASSGELFF TGTGCCAGCAGCCCGGGACTAGCATCGTCCGGGGAGCTGTTTTTT
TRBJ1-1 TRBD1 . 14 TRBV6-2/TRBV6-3 CASSPTGGGTEAFF TGTGCCAGCAGTCCGACAGGGGGAGGGACTGAAGCTTTCTTT
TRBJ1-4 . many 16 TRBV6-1 CASSEGVGGGNEKLFF TGTGCCAGCAGTGAAGGCGTCGGGGGAGGCAATGAAAAACTGTTTTTT
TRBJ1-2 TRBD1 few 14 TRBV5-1 CASSDGTGNYGYTF TGCGCCAGCAGCGACGGGACAGGGAACTATGGCTACACCTTC
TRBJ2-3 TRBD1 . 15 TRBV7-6 CASSLSGTGGDTQYF TGTGCCAGCAGCTTATCCGGGACAGGGGGAGATACGCAGTATTTT